Listed here are 22 T cell receptor beta chains from one sample, sequenced in a study of CD8 T cells in ankylosing spondylitis. TCRdb reprocessed the 5' RACE reads via MiXCR and lists one record per CDR3 protein. This sample has around 210,000 distinct CDR3 sequences; 8% to 10% occur once, and the top ten carry 4.8%. Material: blood, either unsorted or a sorted T cell fraction (not recorded which). All receptors come from a female donor with ankylosing spondylitis or in good health (not recorded which).

This clonotype was recorded many times. The chain joins TRBV11-2 to TRBJ2-7, with 14 bases matching TRBD2. Trimming cost V 4 bases and J 6 bases; bases outside gene matches: 2. CDR1 and CDR2 (germline): SGHAT, FQNNGV. The CDR3 has 14 residues. The CDR3 region is CASSSGLAGVEQYF. The CDR3 DNA reads as TGTGCCAGCAGCTCGGGACTAGCGGGAGTCGAGCAGTACTTC.

This clonotype came up many times. This chain joins TRBV10-2 and TRBJ2-6; 11 bases map to TRBD1. The CDR3 is made up of 18 amino acids. Germline lookup yields CDR1 WSHSY and CDR2 SAAADI. After removal of 6 bases from V and 0 bases from J, the junction contained 7 bases not matched to a gene. The CDR3 DNA sequence: TGCGCCAGCAGGGGACAGGGGGATTTGGGCTCTGGGGCCAACGTCCTGACTTTC. It is translated as CASRGQGDLGSGANVLTF.

This clonotype has at least ten counts. The chain carries TRBV3-1 and TRBJ2-1; 10 bases map to TRBD1. The germline CDR1 and CDR2 sequences are LGHDT and YNNKEL (reference sequence). The CDR3 loop spans 19 amino acids. Trimming took 6 bases from V and 7 from J; bases not matched to a gene: 21. The CDR3 nucleotides read TGTGCCAGCAGTCGACCCGGGACAGGGGCCCCGACTAGCTCGAATGAGCAGTTCTTC. This codes for CASSRPGTGAPTSSNEQFF.

The rearrangement uses TRBV14 and TRBJ2-7, with D possibly TRBD2 on 5 matching bases. Germline lookup yields CDR1 SGHDN and CDR2 FVKESK. Trimming took off 5 bases at V and 4 bases at J, with 18 bases between the two ends. The CDR3 runs 15 residues. The CDR3 protein is CASSSMEVKSYEQYF. The DNA of the CDR3 is TGTGCCAGCAGCTCCATGGAGGTAAAGTCGTACGAGCAGTACTTC.

Ten or more counts support this clonotype. For the CDR3, the DNA is TGTGCCAGCACCCCCTGGCCAGGGGCAAACGAGCAGTACTTC. Protein product: CASTPWPGANEQYF. The chain recombines TRBV7-2 with TRBJ2-7; TRBD1 is a possible D gene (6 bases). CDR1 is SGHTA and CDR2 is FQGNSA in the germline V gene. Trimming stripped 7 bases from V and 5 bases from J, with 18 bases between. The CDR3 length is 14 residues.

This clonotype has a count of ten or more. The rearrangement uses TRBV11-2 and TRBJ2-1; 9 bases align to TRBD2. The CDR3 spans 16 residues. The junction had 9 bases not matched to a gene; V was cut back by 5 bases and J by 4 bases. Germline CDR1 reads SGHAT; CDR2 reads FQNNGV. The CDR3: CASSTLSLAGYNEQFF. CDR3 DNA: TGTGCCAGCAGCACCCTTTCACTAGCGGGTTACAATGAGCAGTTCTTC. The whole variable domain, remainder taken from reference TRBV11-2 and TRBJ2-1, is EAGVAQSPRYKIIEKRQSVAFWCNPISGHATLYWYQQILGQGPKLLIQFQNNGVVDDSQLPKDRFSAERLKGVDSTLKIQPAKLEDSAVYLCASSTLSLAGYNEQFFGPGTRLTVL.

This clonotype has a count of ten or more. The V and J genes are TRBV9 and TRBJ2-5; TRBD2 might be the D (6 bases). The CDR3 is 16 residues long. Trimming removed 0 bases at V and 5 bases at J, with 17 bases between. Germline V gene lookup returns CDR1 SGDLS and CDR2 YYNGEE. CDR3 loop: CASSVGLDYPRETQYF. In nucleotides, the CDR3 is TGTGCCAGCAGCGTAGGGCTGGACTATCCCAGGGAGACCCAGTACTTC.

The table lists this clonotype with many counts. The chain is built from TRBV6-2 or TRBV6-3 and TRBJ2-3; 10 bases map to TRBD2. The CDR3 covers 15 residues. CDR1 is MNHEY, CDR2 SVGEGT, per germline. After removal of 4 bases from V and 6 bases from J, the junction contained 7 bases not matched to a gene. In DNA form, the CDR3 reads TGTGCCAGCAGTTCGTGGCTAGCGGGAGAGGATACGCAGTATTTT. This translates into CASSSWLAGEDTQYF.

This clonotype showed up many times. The chain joins TRBV6-6 to TRBJ1-2; D unresolved. CDR1 and CDR2 (germline): MNHNY, SVGAGI (reference sequence). The V and J ends lost 6 bases and 7 bases respectively, with 15 bases between them. This CDR3 has 13 residues. The CDR3 nucleotides read TGTGCCAGCAGAGACGGGAGGGCCGGTGGCTACACCTTC. This sequence encodes CASRDGRAGGYTF.

In its sample, this clonotype was seen many times. J is TRBJ2-1 and V is TRBV20-1, with 8 bases lining up with TRBD2. The CDR3 runs 14 residues. The junction had 5 bases not matched to a gene; V was cut back by 6 bases and J by 1 base. Germline V gene lookup returns CDR1 DFQATT and CDR2 SNEGSKA (reference sequence). Here the CDR3 reads CSARPSGSYNEQFF. The CDR3 region has the DNA TGCAGTGCACGACCTAGCGGGTCCTACAATGAGCAGTTCTTC.

This clonotype has a count of ten or more. The chain uses TRBV20-1 and TRBJ2-7; tentatively, D is TRBD2 (6 bases). The CDR3 runs 14 residues. The germline gives CDR1 DFQATT, CDR2 SNEGSKA (reference sequence). The V and J ends lost 5 bases and 0 bases respectively, with 14 bases between them. The CDR3 region is CSAYTSLSSYEQYF. CDR3 sequence (DNA): TGCAGTGCTTATACTAGCCTAAGCTCCTACGAGCAGTACTTC.

At least ten counts were recorded for this clonotype. V is TRBV20-1 and J is TRBJ2-3; 9 positions match TRBD2. This CDR3 region has 13 residues. The V and J ends lost 4 bases and 5 bases, in that order; junction bases with no gene match: 4. The germline V gene has CDR1 DFQATT and CDR2 SNEGSKA (reference sequence). CDR3 protein: CSAMREGIDTQYF. Here the CDR3 DNA reads TGCAGTGCTATGCGGGAGGGAATAGATACGCAGTATTTT.

This clonotype was seen a few times. CDR3 sequence reads: CASTPPGFSGANVLTF. The DNA of the CDR3 is TGTGCCAGCACCCCGCCGGGCTTTTCTGGGGCCAACGTCCTGACTTTC. This chain connects TRBV6-4 to TRBJ2-6; no clear D. Per the germline V gene, CDR1 is MRHNA and CDR2 is SNTAGT. Between the trimmed V and J ends, which lost 7 bases and 1 base, there was a span of 14 bases. CDR3 length: 16 residues.

This clonotype showed up many times. This chain uses TRBV7-3 with TRBJ2-1, with 11 bases identical to TRBD1. CDR1 is SGHTA and CDR2 is FQGTGA in the germline V gene. This CDR3 spans 20 amino acids. V lost 5 bases and J lost 1; bases outside the gene matches: 16. In DNA, the CDR3 is TGTGCCAGCAGCCCGGACAGGGGGCTGGTTAGCGCCTTATCCTACAATGAGCAGTTCTTC. Its translation is CASSPDRGLVSALSYNEQFF.

This clonotype was detected ten times or more. This rearrangement joins TRBV12-3 or TRBV12-4 to TRBJ1-6; 7 bases map to TRBD1. J was trimmed by 5 bases and V by 2 bases; bases with no gene match: 3. The CDR3 covers 15 residues. CDR3 loop: CASSLTGENNSPLHF. Written as DNA, the CDR3 is TGTGCCAGCAGTTTAACAGGGGAAAATAATTCACCCCTCCACTTT.

The table lists this clonotype with many counts. The chain uses TRBV12-3 or TRBV12-4 and TRBJ1-6; D remains unclear. The CDR3 extends over 13 amino acids. The ends were cut back, 6 bases at V and 8 bases at J, with 11 bases in the middle. This chain's CDR3 is CASSATPDSPLHF. The CDR3 DNA sequence: TGTGCCAGCAGCGCAACACCGGATTCACCCCTCCACTTT.

This clonotype was seen repeatedly, ten times or more. This chain joins TRBV7-2 and TRBJ2-5; D not certain. The CDR3 is made up of 13 amino acids. Between the trimmed V and J ends, which lost 5 bases and 5 bases, there was a span of 12 bases. Per the germline V gene, CDR1 is SGHTA and CDR2 is FQGNSA. DNA of the CDR3: TGTGCCAGCAGCCCCCGACATGTGGAGACCCAGTACTTC. It is translated as CASSPRHVETQYF. Drawing the rest from reference TRBV7-2 and TRBJ2-5, the complete variable domain is GAGVSQSPSNKVTEKGKDVELRCDPISGHTALYWYRQSLGQGLEFLIYFQGNSAPDKSGLPSDRFSAERTGGSVSTLTIQRTQQEDSAVYLCASSPRHVETQYFGPGTRLLVL.

This clonotype was recorded many times. The chain links TRBV6-2 or TRBV6-3 to TRBJ2-1; D not certain. The CDR3 has 11 residues. In germline, CDR1 is MNHEY, CDR2 SVGEGT. V lost 5 bases and J 8 bases, leaving 7 bases between the germline ends. The CDR3 loop reads CASSLPYEQFF. The CDR3 DNA reads as TGTGCCAGCAGTCTACCGTATGAGCAGTTCTTC.

This clonotype was counted only a few times. This sequence joins TRBV7-9 and TRBJ1-2; the match to TRBD1 covers 8 bases. From germline, CDR1 is SEHNR and CDR2 FQNEAQ (reference sequence). Losses at the gene ends were 5 bases for V and 3 bases for J; bases not matched to a gene: 5. CDR3 length: 14 residues. For the CDR3, the DNA is TGTGCCAGCAGCCCCAGGACAGGGTACTATGGCTACACCTTC. This gives the protein CASSPRTGYYGYTF. Drawing the rest from reference TRBV7-9 and TRBJ1-2, the complete variable domain is DTGVSQNPRHKITKRGQNVTFRCDPISEHNRLYWYRQTLGQGPEFLTYFQNEAQLEKSRLLSDRFSAERPKGSFSTLEIQRTEQGDSAMYLCASSPRTGYYGYTFGSGTRLTVV.

This rearrangement joins TRBV5-1 to TRBJ2-5; 9 positions match TRBD1. V lost 4 bases to trimming and J lost 4 bases; unmatched junction nucleotides: 5. Germline CDR1 SGHRS, CDR2 YFSETQ. This CDR3 has 14 residues. CDR3 DNA: TGCGCCAGCAGCGACTCGACAGGGGGAGAGACCCAGTACTTC. It is translated as CASSDSTGGETQYF.

There are many counts of this clonotype. CDR3 amino acids: CSGGVGDTQYF. CDR3 bases: TGCAGTGGGGGGGTAGGAGATACGCAGTATTTT. V and J are TRBV20-1 and TRBJ2-3; possibly TRBD2 for D (6 bases). The CDR3 is 11 residues long. V was cut by 7 bases and J by 5 bases, with 10 bases left in between. In germline, CDR1 is DFQATT, CDR2 SNEGSKA (reference sequence).

This clonotype was detected ten times or more. V usage is TRBV13 and J usage is TRBJ2-2; D ambiguous. Trimming shortened V by 3 bases and J by 4 bases, and 9 bases separated the two germline ends. The CDR3 loop spans 14 amino acids. Germline V gives CDR1 PRHDT, CDR2 FYEKMQ (reference sequence). The CDR3 bases are TGTGCCAGCAGCTTCGATCGGTTCACCGGGGAGCTGTTTTTT. Protein product: CASSFDRFTGELFF. Variable domain in full (rest from reference TRBV13 and TRBJ2-2): AAGVIQSPRHLIKEKRETATLKCYPIPRHDTVYWYQQGPGQDPQFLISFYEKMQSDKGSIPDRFSAQQFSDYHSELNMSSLELGDSALYFCASSFDRFTGELFFGEGSRLTVL.